The rows below give T cell receptor beta chains drawn from one sample of a study of T cells after yellow fever vaccination. TCRdb called the 5' RACE reads again in MiXCR, with one record for every CDR3 protein. The sample yields approximately 110,000 distinct CDR3 sequences, around 7.4% seen once. Sequences were derived from CD4+ T cells sorted from PBMCs, sampled 10 days after the first yellow fever vaccination. Receptors were obtained from a man aged 18 to 29 who received the YFV17D yellow fever vaccine. CDR3s include the opening cysteine and the closing phenylalanine or tryptophan. The order of the fields is CDR3 protein, CDR3 DNA, clone size, V gene, D gene, J gene. A D gene is named only where the DNA matches it firmly. Not every row has a clone size; where given, it reads once, few, many or a size class.

CASGLGHSGANVLTF,TGTGCTAGTGGTTTGGGACACTCTGGGGCCAACGTCCTGACTTTC,many,TRBV12-5,NA,TRBJ2-6
CASSPYWTASNSPLHF,TGTGCCAGCAGTCCCTATTGGACAGCCTCTAATTCACCCCTCCACTTT,NA,TRBV27,NA,TRBJ1-6
CASSPRVYQPNTGELFF,TGTGCCAGCAGTCCAAGGGTCTACCAGCCAAACACCGGGGAGCTGTTTTTT,many,TRBV12-3/TRBV12-4,NA,TRBJ2-2
CASSQDRGYGGELFF,TGCGCCAGCAGCCAAGATCGAGGGTATGGCGGGGAGCTGTTTTTT,many,TRBV4-3,NA,TRBJ2-2
CASKTGELYNEQFF,TGTGCCAGCAAAACGGGGGAGTTGTACAATGAGCAGTTCTTC,many,TRBV2,NA,TRBJ2-1
CASSFDRGPELFF,TGCGCCAGCAGCTTCGACAGGGGGCCTGAGCTGTTTTTT,many,TRBV5-1,TRBD1,TRBJ2-2
CSASPGQGERPQHF,TGCAGTGCTAGTCCCGGACAGGGCGAGCGGCCCCAGCATTTT,NA,TRBV20-1,TRBD1,TRBJ1-5
CASSFRTGGDEQYF,TGCGCCAGCAGCTTTAGGACAGGGGGAGACGAGCAGTACTTC,many,TRBV5-1,TRBD1,TRBJ2-7
CASSLPGNTIYF,TGTGCCAGCAGCCTCCCTGGAAACACCATATATTTT,many,TRBV3-1,NA,TRBJ1-3
CSARAASSYNEQFF,TGCAGTGCAAGAGCAGCGAGCTCCTACAATGAGCAGTTCTTC,many,TRBV20-1,NA,TRBJ2-1
CASSYSERGYTF,TGTGCCAGCAGCTACTCCGAACGGGGCTACACCTTC,many,TRBV5-5,NA,TRBJ1-2
CASSPNTGTANGYTF,TGTGCCAGCAGCCCCAACACCGGGACAGCTAATGGCTACACCTTC,many,TRBV3-1,TRBD1,TRBJ1-2
CASSLVLGAVSSYNEQFF,TGTGCCAGCAGCTTAGTTCTCGGAGCGGTTAGCTCCTACAATGAGCAGTTCTTC,many,TRBV11-2,NA,TRBJ2-1
CASSRAAGGYEQYF,TGTGCCAGCAGCCGGGCGGCGGGGGGCTACGAGCAGTACTTC,many,TRBV4-2,TRBD2,TRBJ2-7
CASSLVGTGDEKLFF,TGCGCCAGCAGCTTGGTCGGGACAGGGGACGAAAAACTGTTTTTT,NA,TRBV5-1,TRBD1,TRBJ1-4
CASSLGDRAAETQYF,TGCGCCAGCAGCTTGGGGGACAGAGCCGCAGAGACCCAGTACTTC,NA,TRBV5-1,TRBD1,TRBJ2-5
CASRPGQGYGYTF,TGTGCCAGCAGACCAGGACAGGGCTATGGCTACACCTTC,many,TRBV12-3/TRBV12-4,TRBD1,TRBJ1-2
CSVMKVGTDTQYF,TGCAGCGTTATGAAGGTCGGCACAGATACGCAGTATTTT,many,TRBV29-1,NA,TRBJ2-3
CASSLIPNTEAFF,TGCGCCAGCAGCTTGATCCCGAACACTGAAGCTTTCTTT,many,TRBV5-1,NA,TRBJ1-1
CASSPGLAGGSMGTDTQYF,TGTGCCAGCAGTCCGGGACTAGCGGGGGGATCGATGGGCACAGATACGCAGTATTTT,NA,TRBV27,TRBD2,TRBJ2-3
CAISEQGGGTEAFF,TGTGCCATCAGTGAGCAGGGAGGGGGCACTGAAGCTTTCTTT,many,TRBV10-3,NA,TRBJ1-1
CASSLYGGTQPQHF,TGCGCCAGCAGCTTGTACGGGGGTACTCAGCCCCAGCATTTT,many,TRBV5-1,NA,TRBJ1-5
CASSRERSPLHF,TGTGCCAGTAGTAGGGAACGGTCACCCCTCCACTTT,many,TRBV19,NA,TRBJ1-6
CASSKRQGAFNEQFF,TGCGCCAGCAGCAAGAGACAGGGGGCATTTAATGAGCAGTTCTTC,many,TRBV5-1,TRBD1,TRBJ2-1
CASSSGFSDGYTF,TGCGCCAGCAGCTCAGGGTTTTCTGATGGCTACACCTTC,many,TRBV5-1,NA,TRBJ1-2
CASSLEGKHSNQPQHF,TGTGCCAGCAGCTTAGAGGGGAAACATAGCAATCAGCCCCAGCATTTT,many,TRBV7-8,NA,TRBJ1-5
CASSPGVAPNTGELFF,TGTGCCAGCAGCCCGGGGGTAGCCCCAAACACCGGGGAGCTGTTTTTT,NA,TRBV5-6,NA,TRBJ2-2
CASSRDGSTGELFF,TGTGCCAGCAGCCGGGACGGAAGCACCGGGGAGCTGTTTTTT,many,TRBV7-2,NA,TRBJ2-2
CASSQGGETQYF,TGTGCCAGCAGCCAAGGCGGTGAGACCCAGTACTTC,many,TRBV3-1,NA,TRBJ2-5
CASSLLAYNEQFF,TGTGCCAGCAGCTTACTAGCCTACAATGAGCAGTTCTTC,many,TRBV7-2,NA,TRBJ2-1
CASSPQGQGGTEAFF,TGTGCCAGCAGCCCCCAGGGACAGGGCGGCACTGAAGCTTTCTTT,many,TRBV21-1,NA,TRBJ1-1
CASSLGGPGSNQPQHF,TGTGCCAGCAGCTTAGGGGGGCCCGGGAGCAATCAGCCCCAGCATTTT,NA,TRBV7-2,NA,TRBJ1-5
CASSREPGRMNTEAFF,TGCGCCAGCAGCCGCGAACCGGGACGGATGAACACTGAAGCTTTCTTT,many,TRBV4-1,NA,TRBJ1-1
CANPDRVYEQYF,TGTGCCAACCCAGACAGGGTCTACGAGCAGTACTTC,many,TRBV19,TRBD1,TRBJ2-7
CSARNPGSDGDTQYF,TGCAGTGCTAGGAATCCAGGGAGTGACGGTGATACGCAGTATTTT,many,TRBV20-1,NA,TRBJ2-3
CASSPRTSRGDTQYF,TGTGCCAGCAGTCCTCGGACTTCCCGCGGGGATACGCAGTATTTT,few,TRBV27,NA,TRBJ2-3
CSAGGSGLNTEAFF,TGCAGTGCTGGAGGTTCGGGTCTGAACACTGAAGCTTTCTTT,many,TRBV20-1,NA,TRBJ1-1
CASSGGGYEQYF,TGTGCCAGCAGCGGGGGGGGGTACGAGCAGTACTTC,few,TRBV7-6,TRBD2,TRBJ2-7
CAWTTDRGPWETQYF,TGTGCCTGGACCACGGACAGGGGGCCTTGGGAGACCCAGTACTTC,NA,TRBV30,TRBD1,TRBJ2-5
CASSKGQNTEAFF,TGCGCCAGCAGCAAGGGACAGAACACTGAAGCTTTCTTT,many,TRBV5-1,NA,TRBJ1-1
CASSPPPRAETQYF,TGTGCCAGCTCACCACCGCCCAGGGCTGAGACCCAGTACTTC,many,TRBV18,NA,TRBJ2-5
CASSSAGGRHPTNEKLFF,TGTGCCAGCAGTTCCGCAGGGGGGAGACATCCAACTAATGAAAAACTGTTTTTT,NA,TRBV12-3/TRBV12-4,TRBD1,TRBJ1-4
CATSDPGVGTDTQYF,TGTGCCACCAGTGATCCGGGGGTTGGCACAGATACGCAGTATTTT,many,TRBV24-1,NA,TRBJ2-3
CASSLEQEQFF,TGCGCCAGCAGCTTGGAACAGGAGCAGTTCTTC,many,TRBV5-1,NA,TRBJ2-1
CASSPGLAETQYF,TGTGCCAGCAGCCCCGGACTAGCGGAGACCCAGTACTTC,many,TRBV11-2,TRBD2,TRBJ2-5
CASSYSGGRNEQFF,TGTGCCAGCAGTTATTCGGGGGGCCGGAATGAGCAGTTCTTC,NA,TRBV27,NA,TRBJ2-1
CASSYGRDRGHEQYF,TGTGCCAGCAGTTACGGCCGGGACAGGGGCCACGAGCAGTACTTC,many,TRBV6-2/TRBV6-3,TRBD1,TRBJ2-7
CASSPGSGADTQYF,TGTGCCAGCAGCCCCGGGAGTGGGGCAGATACGCAGTATTTT,NA,TRBV7-3,NA,TRBJ2-3
CASRSTGDQPQHF,TGTGCCAGCAGGTCGACAGGGGATCAGCCCCAGCATTTT,many,TRBV12-3/TRBV12-4,TRBD1,TRBJ1-5
CASSLRDSEAFF,TGTGCCAGCAGCCTCCGGGACTCTGAAGCTTTCTTT,many,TRBV11-2,NA,TRBJ1-1
CASNTRGGGPAGELFF,TGTGCCAGCAACACCCGAGGGGGGGGTCCCGCCGGGGAGCTGTTTTTT,many,TRBV7-8,NA,TRBJ2-2
CASRDGPQPLHF,TGTGCCAGCAGGGACGGCCCTCAACCCCTCCACTTT,few,TRBV12-3/TRBV12-4,NA,TRBJ1-6
CASSLVGRTEAFF,TGTGCCAGCAGCTTAGTCGGGCGCACTGAAGCTTTCTTT,many,TRBV7-2,NA,TRBJ1-1
CASSFGVRTDTQYF,TGTGCCAGCAGTTTTGGGGTGCGCACAGATACGCAGTATTTT,many,TRBV12-3/TRBV12-4,NA,TRBJ2-3
CASRSLWGYEQYF,TGTGCCAGCAGATCCCTTTGGGGTTACGAGCAGTACTTC,few,TRBV6-1,NA,TRBJ2-7
CASSDPGAGANVLTF,TGCGCCAGCAGCGACCCAGGGGCTGGGGCCAACGTCCTGACTTTC,few,TRBV5-1,NA,TRBJ2-6
CAISRGLAGGFSTDTQYF,TGTGCCATCAGCCGAGGACTAGCGGGGGGCTTTAGCACAGATACGCAGTATTTT,NA,TRBV3-1,TRBD2,TRBJ2-3
CASSPGFRGTEAFF,TGTGCCAGCAGTCCAGGGTTTAGGGGCACTGAAGCTTTCTTT,many,TRBV12-3/TRBV12-4,NA,TRBJ1-1
CASSLRTVNTGELFF,TGTGCCAGCAGCTTAAGGACCGTGAACACCGGGGAGCTGTTTTTT,many,TRBV7-2,NA,TRBJ2-2